One sample yielded the 2 T cell receptor beta chains listed below, sequenced in a study of blood T cell repertoires in COVID-19. Clones were read by immunoSEQ multiplex PCR, and TCRdb kept only the in-frame ones, dropping some. The repertoire includes around 200,000 clones, about four fifths of them detected once, and under 3% sits in the top ten. The sample consisted of peripheral blood. These receptors were collected from a woman aged 40 to 49 with active or convalescent COVID-19.

V and J are TRBV6-5 and TRBJ1-5, with unresolved D. Per germline, CDR1 MNHEY and CDR2 SVGAGI. Between the trimmed V and J ends, which lost 7 bases and 8 bases, there was a span of 18 bases. The CDR3 is 14 amino acids. The CDR3 region has the DNA TGTGCCAGCACCTACGACACCCTCGACGAGCCCCAGCATTTT. Encoded protein: CASTYDTLDEPQHF.

The chain is built from TRBV4-3 and TRBJ2-1, with 11 nucleotides matching TRBD2. Looked up from germline, CDR1 is LGHNA and CDR2 is YSLEER. The trim removed 3 bases at V and 2 bases at J, leaving 9 bases unmatched. The CDR3 contains 18 residues. Here the CDR3 reads CASSHRLRTSGPYNEQFF. For the CDR3, the DNA is TGCGCCAGCAGCCATAGACTACGGACTAGCGGGCCCTACAATGAGCAGTTCTTC.